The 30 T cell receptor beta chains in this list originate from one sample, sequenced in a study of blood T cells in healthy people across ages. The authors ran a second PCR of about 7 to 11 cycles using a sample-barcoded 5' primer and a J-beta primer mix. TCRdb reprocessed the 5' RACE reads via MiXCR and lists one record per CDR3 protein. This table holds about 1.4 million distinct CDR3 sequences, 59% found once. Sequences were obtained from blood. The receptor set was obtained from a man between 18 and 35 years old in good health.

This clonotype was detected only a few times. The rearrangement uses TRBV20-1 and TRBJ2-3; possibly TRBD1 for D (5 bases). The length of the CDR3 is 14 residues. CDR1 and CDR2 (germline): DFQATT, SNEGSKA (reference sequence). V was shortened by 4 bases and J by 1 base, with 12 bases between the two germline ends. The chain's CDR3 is CSATGLIGTDTQYF. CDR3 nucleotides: TGCAGTGCTACAGGGCTTATCGGCACAGATACGCAGTATTTT.

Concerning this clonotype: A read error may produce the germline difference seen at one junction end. CDR3 loop: CSAGGGVNTGAFF. The DNA of the CDR3 is TGCAGTGCTGGCGGAGGAGTCAACACTGGAGCTTTCTTT. The J gene is TRBJ1-1, the V gene TRBV20-1; D ambiguous. This CDR3 region has 13 residues. Germline V gives CDR1 DFQATT, CDR2 SNEGSKA (reference sequence).

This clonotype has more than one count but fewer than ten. The CDR3 sequence is CSVEGTGGPDTQYF. The CDR3 coding sequence is TGCAGCGTTGAGGGGACAGGGGGCCCAGATACGCAGTATTTT. The chain carries TRBV29-1 and TRBJ2-3, with 12 bases identical to TRBD1. CDR1 SQVTM and CDR2 ANQGSEA come from the germline V gene. This CDR3 region has 14 residues. The V and J ends lost 3 bases and 4 bases, in that order; junction bases with no gene match: 2.

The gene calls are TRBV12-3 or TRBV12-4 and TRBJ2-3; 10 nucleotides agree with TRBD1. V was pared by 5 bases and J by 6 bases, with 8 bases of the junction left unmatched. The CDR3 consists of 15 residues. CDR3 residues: CASSPGTGDSDTQYF. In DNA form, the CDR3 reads TGTGCCAGCAGTCCCGGGACAGGGGACTCCGATACGCAGTATTTT.

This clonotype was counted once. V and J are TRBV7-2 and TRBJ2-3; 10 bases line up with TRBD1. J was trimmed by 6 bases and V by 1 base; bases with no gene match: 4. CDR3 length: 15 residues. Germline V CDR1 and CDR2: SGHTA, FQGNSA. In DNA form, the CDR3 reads TGTGCCAGCAGCTTAGGGACAGGGGGTTTCGATACGCAGTATTTT. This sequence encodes CASSLGTGGFDTQYF.

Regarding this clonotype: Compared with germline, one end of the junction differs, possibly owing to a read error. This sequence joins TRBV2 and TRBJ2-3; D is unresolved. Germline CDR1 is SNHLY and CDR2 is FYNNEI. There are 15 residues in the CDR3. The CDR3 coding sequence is TGTGCCGGCAGTGCACAAAGAACTAGCACAGATACGCAGTATTTT. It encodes CAGSAQRTSTDTQYF.

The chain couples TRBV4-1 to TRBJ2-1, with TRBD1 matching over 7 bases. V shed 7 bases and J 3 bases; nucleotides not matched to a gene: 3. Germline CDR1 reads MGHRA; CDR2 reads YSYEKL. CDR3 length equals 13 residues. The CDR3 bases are TGCGCCAGCATGGGGACAGACTACAATGAGCAGTTCTTC. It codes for CASMGTDYNEQFF.

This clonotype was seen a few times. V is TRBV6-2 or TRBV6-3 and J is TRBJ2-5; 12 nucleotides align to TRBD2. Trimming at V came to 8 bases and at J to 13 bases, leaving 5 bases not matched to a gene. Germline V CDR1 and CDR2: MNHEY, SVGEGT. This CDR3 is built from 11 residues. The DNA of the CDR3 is TGTGCCAGCGCAACTAGCGGGGGGCCGTACTTC. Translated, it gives CASATSGGPYF.

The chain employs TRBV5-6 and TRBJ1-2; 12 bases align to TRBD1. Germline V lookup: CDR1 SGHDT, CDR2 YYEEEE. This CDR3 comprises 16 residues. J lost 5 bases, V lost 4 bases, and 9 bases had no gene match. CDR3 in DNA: TGTGCCAGCAGCCCTGGGACAGGGGGCGCCTTATATGGCTACACCTTC. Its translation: CASSPGTGGALYGYTF.

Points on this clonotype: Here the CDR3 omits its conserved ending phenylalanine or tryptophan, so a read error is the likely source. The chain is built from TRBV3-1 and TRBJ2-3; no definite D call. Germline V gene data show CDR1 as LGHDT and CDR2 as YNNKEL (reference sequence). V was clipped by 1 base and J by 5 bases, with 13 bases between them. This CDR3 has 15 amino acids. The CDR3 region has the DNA TGTGCCAGCAGCCAAGCCCCACGGAAGGTAGATACGCAGTATTAT. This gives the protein CASSQAPRKVDTQYY.

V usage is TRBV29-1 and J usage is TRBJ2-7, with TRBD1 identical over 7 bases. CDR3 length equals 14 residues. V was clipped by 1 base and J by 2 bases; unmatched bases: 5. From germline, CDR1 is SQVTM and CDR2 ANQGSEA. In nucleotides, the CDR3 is TGCAGCGTTGAAGCCGGGACAGAGACCTACGAGCAGTACTTC. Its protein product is CSVEAGTETYEQYF.

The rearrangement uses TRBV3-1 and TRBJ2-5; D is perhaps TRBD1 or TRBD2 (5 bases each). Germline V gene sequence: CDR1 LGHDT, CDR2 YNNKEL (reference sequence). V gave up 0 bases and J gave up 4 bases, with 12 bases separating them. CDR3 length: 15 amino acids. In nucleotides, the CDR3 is TGTGCCAGCAGCCAAGATGGGGGTAGCTTAGAGACCCAGTACTTC. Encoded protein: CASSQDGGSLETQYF.

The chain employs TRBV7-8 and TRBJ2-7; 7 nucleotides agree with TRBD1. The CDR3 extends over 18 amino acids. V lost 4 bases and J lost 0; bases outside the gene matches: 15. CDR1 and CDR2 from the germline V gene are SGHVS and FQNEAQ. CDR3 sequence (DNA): TGTGCCAGCAGCTCCGACCCAGGGGACAGAATTTTCTCCTACGAGCAGTACTTC. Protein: CASSSDPGDRIFSYEQYF.

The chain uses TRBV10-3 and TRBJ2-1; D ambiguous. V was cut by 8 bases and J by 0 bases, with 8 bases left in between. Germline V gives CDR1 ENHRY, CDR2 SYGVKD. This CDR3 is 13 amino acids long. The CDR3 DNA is TGTGCCATCGGATATAGCTCCTACAATGAGCAGTTCTTC. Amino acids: CAIGYSSYNEQFF.

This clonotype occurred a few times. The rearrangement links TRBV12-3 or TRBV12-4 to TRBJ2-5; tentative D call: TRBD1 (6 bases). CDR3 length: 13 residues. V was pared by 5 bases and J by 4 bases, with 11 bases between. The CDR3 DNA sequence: TGTGCCAGCAGTAGACAGGCGGCAGAGACCCAGTACTTC. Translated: CASSRQAAETQYF.

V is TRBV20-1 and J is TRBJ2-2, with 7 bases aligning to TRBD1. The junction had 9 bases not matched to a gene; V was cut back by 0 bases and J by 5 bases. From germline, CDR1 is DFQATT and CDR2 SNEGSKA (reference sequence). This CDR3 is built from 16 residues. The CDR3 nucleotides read TGCAGTGCTAGAGACCTTAGGGGGCGCTTGACCGGGGAGCTGTTTTTT. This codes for CSARDLRGRLTGELFF.

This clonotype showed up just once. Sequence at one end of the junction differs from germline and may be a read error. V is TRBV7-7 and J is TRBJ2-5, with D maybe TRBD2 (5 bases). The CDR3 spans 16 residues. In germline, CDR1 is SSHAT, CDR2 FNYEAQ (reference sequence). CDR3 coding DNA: TGTGCTAGCAGCACTGGAATAAGGGAGATGGGAGAGACCCAGTACTTC. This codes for CASSTGIREMGETQYF.

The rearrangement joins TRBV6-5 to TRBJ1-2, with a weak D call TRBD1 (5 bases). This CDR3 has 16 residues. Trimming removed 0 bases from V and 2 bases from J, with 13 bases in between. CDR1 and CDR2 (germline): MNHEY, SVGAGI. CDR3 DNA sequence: TGTGCCAGCAGTTACTCCGGGGACGGTAGAAACTATGGCTACACCTTC. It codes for CASSYSGDGRNYGYTF.

The CDR3 DNA reads as TGTGCCAGCAGCGTAAGGACAGCTCTCCCTTTGGCTGGGGCCAACGTCCTGACTTTC. Its protein is CASSVRTALPLAGANVLTF. This chain links TRBV7-2 with TRBJ2-6; possibly TRBD1 for D (6 bases). The CDR3 contains 19 residues. V lost 5 bases and J lost 2, with 22 bases in between. Per the germline V gene, CDR1 is SGHTA and CDR2 is FQGNSA.

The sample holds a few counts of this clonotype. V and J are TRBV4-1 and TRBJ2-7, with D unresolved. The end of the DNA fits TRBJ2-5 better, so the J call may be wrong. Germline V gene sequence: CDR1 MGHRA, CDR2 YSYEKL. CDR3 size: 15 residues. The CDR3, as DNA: TGCGCCAGCAGCCAAGTCGCTAGTCCCCGGGAGACCCAGTACTTC. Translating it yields CASSQVASPRETQYF.

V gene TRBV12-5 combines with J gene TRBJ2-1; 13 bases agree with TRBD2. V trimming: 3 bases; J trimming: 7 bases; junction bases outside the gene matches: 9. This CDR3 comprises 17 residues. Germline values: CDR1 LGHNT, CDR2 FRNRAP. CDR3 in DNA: TGTGCTAGTGGTTTTACTAGCGGGAGGGCCCGTACGAATGAGCAGTTCTTC. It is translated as CASGFTSGRARTNEQFF.

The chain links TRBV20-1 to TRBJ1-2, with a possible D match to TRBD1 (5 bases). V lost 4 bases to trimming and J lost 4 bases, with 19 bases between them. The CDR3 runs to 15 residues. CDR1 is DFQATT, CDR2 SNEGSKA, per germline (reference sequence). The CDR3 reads CSANPGLDSVYGYTF. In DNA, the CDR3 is TGCAGTGCTAATCCGGGACTCGACTCTGTCTATGGCTACACCTTC.

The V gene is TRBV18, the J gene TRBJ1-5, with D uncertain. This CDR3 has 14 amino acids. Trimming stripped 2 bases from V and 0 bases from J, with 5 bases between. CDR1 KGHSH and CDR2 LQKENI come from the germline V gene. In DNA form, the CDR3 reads TGTGCCAGCTCACCATCAAATAGCAATCAGCCCCAGCATTTT. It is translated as CASSPSNSNQPQHF.

Here the CDR3 DNA reads TGTGCCAGCAGTGAAGCCGGAGGAAGGGGCGAGCAGTACTTC. Protein: CASSEAGGRGEQYF. This chain links TRBV2 with TRBJ2-5; either TRBD1 or TRBD2 may fit D (5 bases each). The J call may be in error: the DNA end matches TRBJ2-7 better. This CDR3 has 14 amino acids. Looked up from germline, CDR1 is SNHLY and CDR2 is FYNNEI.

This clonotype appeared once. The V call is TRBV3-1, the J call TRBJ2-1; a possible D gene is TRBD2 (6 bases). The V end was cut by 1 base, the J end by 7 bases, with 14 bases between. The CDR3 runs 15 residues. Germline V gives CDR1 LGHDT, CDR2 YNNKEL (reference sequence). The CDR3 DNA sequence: TGTGCCAGCAGCCAAGGGCGGGGCTCGCGGAATGAGCAGTTCTTC. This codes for CASSQGRGSRNEQFF.

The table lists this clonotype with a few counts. The CDR3 spells CSTRTMNNEQFF. Written as DNA, the CDR3 is TGCAGCACTAGAACGATGAACAATGAGCAGTTCTTC. This chain uses TRBV29-1 with TRBJ2-1, with D perhaps matching TRBD2 (5 bases). The V end was cut by 8 bases, the J end by 5 bases, with 13 bases between. Germline-derived CDR1 and CDR2 are SQVTM and ANQGSEA. This CDR3 has 12 amino acids.

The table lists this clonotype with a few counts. CDR3 bases: TGTGCCAGCAGTGCGGACAGGGTAGCTTCTGGGGCCAACGTCCTGACTTTC. Translated, it gives CASSADRVASGANVLTF. The chain links TRBV2 to TRBJ2-6; the match to TRBD1 covers 8 bases. Per the germline V gene, CDR1 is SNHLY and CDR2 is FYNNEI. The CDR3 runs 17 residues. The V gene end was trimmed by 4 bases and the J gene end by 1 base; junction bases not matched to a gene: 6.

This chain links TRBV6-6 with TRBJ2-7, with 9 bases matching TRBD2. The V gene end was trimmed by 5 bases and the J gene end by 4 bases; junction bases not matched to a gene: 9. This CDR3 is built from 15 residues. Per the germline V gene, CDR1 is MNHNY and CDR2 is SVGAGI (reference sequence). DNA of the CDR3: TGTGCCAGCAGTCCCCCGGGACTAGCACGGTACGAGCAGTACTTC. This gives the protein CASSPPGLARYEQYF.

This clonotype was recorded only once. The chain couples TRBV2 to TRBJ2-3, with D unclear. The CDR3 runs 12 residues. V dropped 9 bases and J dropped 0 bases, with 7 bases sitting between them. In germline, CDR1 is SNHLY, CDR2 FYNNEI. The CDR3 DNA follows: TGTGCCAGGGCCCCTAGCACAGATACGCAGTATTTT. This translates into CARAPSTDTQYF.

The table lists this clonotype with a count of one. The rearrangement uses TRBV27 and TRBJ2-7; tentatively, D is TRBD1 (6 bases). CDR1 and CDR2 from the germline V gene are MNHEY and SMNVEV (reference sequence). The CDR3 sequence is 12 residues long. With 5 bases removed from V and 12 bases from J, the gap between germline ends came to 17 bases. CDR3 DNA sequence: TGTGCCAGCAGTAACCTACAGGGACCTACGTACTTC. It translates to CASSNLQGPTYF.